This T cell receptor beta chain is drawn from a study of blood T cell repertoires in COVID-19. Turning to the study itself: Samples came from the United States, Italy and Spain, spanning acute and convalescent COVID-19.

This CDR3 contains 20 residues. CDR1 MNHEY and CDR2 SMNVEV come from the germline V gene (reference sequence). Membership in each cohort depended on participant-reported clinical history. Comment on this clone: At one of its ends the junction is not consistent with the germline gene, which may arise from a read error.

The authors' processing: Scientists estimated how many nucleated cells there were by amplifying reference gene primers. Sequencing used immunoSEQ multiplex PCR; TCRdb keeps in-frame clones, though not all of them. The DNA was the basis for D and trimming; V, J and clone size are from that table. The sample includes about 140,000 clones, about 79% of them seen just once. The TCR originated in a woman aged 45 to 65 who had recovered from COVID-19. The specimen was PBMCs or T cells enriched from blood (not recorded which). The chain joins TRBV27 to TRBJ2-7, with 15 bases matching TRBD2. The CDR3 spells CASSLSGGTSGGLPSYEQYF. In DNA, the CDR3 is TGTGCCAGCAGTCTATCCGGCGGGACTAGCGGGGGGCTCCCTTCCTACGAGCAGTACTTC.